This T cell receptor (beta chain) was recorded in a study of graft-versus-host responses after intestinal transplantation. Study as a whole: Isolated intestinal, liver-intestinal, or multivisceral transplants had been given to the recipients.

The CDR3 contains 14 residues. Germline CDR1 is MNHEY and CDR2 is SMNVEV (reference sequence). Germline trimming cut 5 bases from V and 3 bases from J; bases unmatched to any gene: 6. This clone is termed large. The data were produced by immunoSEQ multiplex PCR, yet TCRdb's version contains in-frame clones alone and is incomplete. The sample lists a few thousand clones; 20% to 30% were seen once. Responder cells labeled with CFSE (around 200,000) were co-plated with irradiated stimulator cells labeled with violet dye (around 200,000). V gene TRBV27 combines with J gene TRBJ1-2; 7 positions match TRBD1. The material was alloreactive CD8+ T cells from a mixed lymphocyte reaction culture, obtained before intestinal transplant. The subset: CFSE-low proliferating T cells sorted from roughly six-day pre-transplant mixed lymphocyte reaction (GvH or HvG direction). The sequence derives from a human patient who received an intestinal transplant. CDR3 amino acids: CASSLTGVHYGYTF. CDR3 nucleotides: TGTGCCAGCAGTCTTACAGGGGTCCACTATGGCTACACCTTC.